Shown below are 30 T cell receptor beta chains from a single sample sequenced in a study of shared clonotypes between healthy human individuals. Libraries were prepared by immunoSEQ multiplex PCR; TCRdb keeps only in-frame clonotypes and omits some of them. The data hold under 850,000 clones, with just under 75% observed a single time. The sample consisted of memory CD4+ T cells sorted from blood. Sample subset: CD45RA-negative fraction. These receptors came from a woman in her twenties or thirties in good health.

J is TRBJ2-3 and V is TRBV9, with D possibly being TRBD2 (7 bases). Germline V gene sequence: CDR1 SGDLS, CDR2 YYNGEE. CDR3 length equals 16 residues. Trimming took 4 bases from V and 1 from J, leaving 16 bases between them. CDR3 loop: CASSSRQGRGTDTQYF. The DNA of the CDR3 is TGTGCCAGCAGCTCCCGGCAGGGGAGGGGCACAGATACGCAGTATTTT.

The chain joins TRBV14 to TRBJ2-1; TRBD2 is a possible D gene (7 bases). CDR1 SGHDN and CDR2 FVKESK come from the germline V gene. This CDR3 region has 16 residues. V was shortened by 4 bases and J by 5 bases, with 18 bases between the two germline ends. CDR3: CASSLGGGSGHNEQFF. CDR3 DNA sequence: TGTGCCAGCAGCCTGGGGGGCGGGAGTGGCCACAATGAGCAGTTCTTC.

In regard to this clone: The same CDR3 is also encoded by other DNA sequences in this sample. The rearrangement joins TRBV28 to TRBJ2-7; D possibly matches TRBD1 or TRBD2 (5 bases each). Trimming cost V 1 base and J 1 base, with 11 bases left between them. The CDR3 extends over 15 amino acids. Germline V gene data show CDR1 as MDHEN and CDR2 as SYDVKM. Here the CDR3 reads CASSLSGTGSYEQYF. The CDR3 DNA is TGTGCCAGCAGTTTATCCGGGACCGGGTCCTACGAGCAGTACTTC. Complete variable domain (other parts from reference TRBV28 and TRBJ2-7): DVKVTQSSRYLVKRTGEKVFLECVQDMDHENMFWYRQDPGLGLRLIYFSYDVKMKEKGDIPEGYSVSREKKERFSLILESASTNQTSMYLCASSLSGTGSYEQYFGPGTRLTVT.

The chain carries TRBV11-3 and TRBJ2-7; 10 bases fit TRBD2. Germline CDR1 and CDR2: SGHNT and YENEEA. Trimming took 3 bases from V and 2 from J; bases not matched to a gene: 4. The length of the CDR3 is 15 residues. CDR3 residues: CASSFGAGGPYEQYF. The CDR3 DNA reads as TGTGCCAGCAGCTTCGGAGCGGGAGGGCCCTACGAGCAGTACTTC.

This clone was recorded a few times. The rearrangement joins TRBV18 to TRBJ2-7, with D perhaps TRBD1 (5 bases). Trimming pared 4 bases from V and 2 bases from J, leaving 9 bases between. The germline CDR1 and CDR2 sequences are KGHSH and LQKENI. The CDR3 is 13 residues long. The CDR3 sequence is CASSLQDPYEQYF. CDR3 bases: TGTGCCAGCTCACTACAGGACCCCTACGAGCAGTACTTC.

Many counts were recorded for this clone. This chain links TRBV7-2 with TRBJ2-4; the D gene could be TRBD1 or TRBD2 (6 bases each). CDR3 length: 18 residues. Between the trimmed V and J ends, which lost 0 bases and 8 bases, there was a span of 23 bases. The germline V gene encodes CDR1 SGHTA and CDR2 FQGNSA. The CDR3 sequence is CASSLARRGLRGMDIQYF. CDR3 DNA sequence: TGTGCCAGCAGCTTAGCCCGTCGGGGGCTGAGGGGCATGGACATTCAGTACTTC.

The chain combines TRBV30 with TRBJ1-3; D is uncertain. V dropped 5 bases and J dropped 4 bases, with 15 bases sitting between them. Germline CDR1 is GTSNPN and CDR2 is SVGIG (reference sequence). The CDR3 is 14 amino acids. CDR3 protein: CAWDHAGAGNTIYF. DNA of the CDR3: TGTGCCTGGGACCATGCGGGTGCGGGAAACACCATATATTTT.

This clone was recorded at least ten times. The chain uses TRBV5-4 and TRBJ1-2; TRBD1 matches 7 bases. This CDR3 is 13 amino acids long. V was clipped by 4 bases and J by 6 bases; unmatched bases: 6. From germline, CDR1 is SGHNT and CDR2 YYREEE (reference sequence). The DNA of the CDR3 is TGTGCCAGCAGCGCCGACAGGGTCGATGGCTACACCTTC. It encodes CASSADRVDGYTF. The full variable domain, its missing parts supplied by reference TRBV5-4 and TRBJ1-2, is ETGVTQSPTHLIKTRGQQVTLRCSSQSGHNTVSWYQQALGQGPQFIFQYYREEENGRGNFPPRFSGLQFPNYSSELNVNALELDDSALYLCASSADRVDGYTFGSGTRLTVV.

CDR3 sequence reads: CASSTRTREGYTF. The CDR3 bases are TGTGCCAGTAGTACCCGTACTCGAGAGGGCTACACCTTC. The chain recombines TRBV19 with TRBJ1-2; D unclear. CDR1 is LNHDA and CDR2 is SQIVND in the germline V gene (reference sequence). The length of the CDR3 is 13 residues. The V and J ends lost 4 bases and 8 bases respectively, with 14 bases between them.

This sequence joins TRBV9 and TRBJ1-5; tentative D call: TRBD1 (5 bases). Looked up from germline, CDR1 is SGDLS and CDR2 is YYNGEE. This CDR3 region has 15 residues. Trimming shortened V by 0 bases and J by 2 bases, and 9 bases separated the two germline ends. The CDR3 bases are TGTGCCAGCAGCGTAGGAACAGGCGGCAATCAGCCCCAGCATTTT. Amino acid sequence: CASSVGTGGNQPQHF.

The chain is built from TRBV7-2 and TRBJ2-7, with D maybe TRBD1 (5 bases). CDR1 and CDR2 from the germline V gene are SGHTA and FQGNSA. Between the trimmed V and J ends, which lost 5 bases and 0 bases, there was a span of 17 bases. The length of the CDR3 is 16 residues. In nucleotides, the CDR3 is TGTGCCAGCAGCATCGCATCGGACATGAGCTCCTACGAGCAGTACTTC. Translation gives CASSIASDMSSYEQYF.

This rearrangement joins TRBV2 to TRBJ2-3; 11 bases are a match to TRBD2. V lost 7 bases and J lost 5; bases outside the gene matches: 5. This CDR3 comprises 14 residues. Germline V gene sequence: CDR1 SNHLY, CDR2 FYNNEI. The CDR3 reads CASNLAGGGDTQYF. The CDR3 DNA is TGTGCCAGCAATCTAGCGGGGGGTGGAGATACGCAGTATTTT.

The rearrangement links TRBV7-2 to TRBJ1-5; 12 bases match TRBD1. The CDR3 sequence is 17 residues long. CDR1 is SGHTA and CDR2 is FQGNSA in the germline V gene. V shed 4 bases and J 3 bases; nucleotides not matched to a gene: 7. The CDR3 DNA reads TGTGCCAGCAGCTCCGCCGGGACAGGGGGCAACAATCAGCCCCAGCATTTT. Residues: CASSSAGTGGNNQPQHF. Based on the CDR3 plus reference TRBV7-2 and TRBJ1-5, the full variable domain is GAGVSQSPSNKVTEKGKDVELRCDPISGHTALYWYRQSLGQGLEFLIYFQGNSAPDKSGLPSDRFSAERTGGSVSTLTIQRTQQEDSAVYLCASSSAGTGGNNQPQHFGDGTRLSIL.

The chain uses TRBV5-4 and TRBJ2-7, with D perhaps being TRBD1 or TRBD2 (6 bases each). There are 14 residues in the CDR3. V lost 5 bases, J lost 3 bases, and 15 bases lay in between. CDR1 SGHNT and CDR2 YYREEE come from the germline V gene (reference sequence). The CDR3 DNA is TGTGCCAGCAGTTCGGGGGCAGGGGACTACGAGCAGTACTTC. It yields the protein CASSSGAGDYEQYF.

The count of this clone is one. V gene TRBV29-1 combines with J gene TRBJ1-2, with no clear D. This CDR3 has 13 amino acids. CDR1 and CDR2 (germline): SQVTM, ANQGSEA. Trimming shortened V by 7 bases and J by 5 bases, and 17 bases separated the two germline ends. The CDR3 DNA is TGCAGCGCCTCCCGGGCCCCAGGATATGGCTACACCTTC. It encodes CSASRAPGYGYTF.

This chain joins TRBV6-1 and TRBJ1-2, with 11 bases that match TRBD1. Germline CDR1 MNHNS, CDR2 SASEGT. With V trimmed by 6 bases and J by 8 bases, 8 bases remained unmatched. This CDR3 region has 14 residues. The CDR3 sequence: CASSPDRGLGGYTF. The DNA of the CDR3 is TGTGCCAGCAGCCCGGACAGGGGGCTAGGGGGCTACACCTTC.

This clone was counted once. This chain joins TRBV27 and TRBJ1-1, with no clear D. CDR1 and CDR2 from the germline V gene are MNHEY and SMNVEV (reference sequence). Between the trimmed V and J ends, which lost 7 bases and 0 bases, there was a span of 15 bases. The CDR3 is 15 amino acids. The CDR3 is CASKETPFVNTEAFF. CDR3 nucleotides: TGTGCCAGCAAGGAGACACCCTTCGTGAACACTGAAGCTTTCTTT.

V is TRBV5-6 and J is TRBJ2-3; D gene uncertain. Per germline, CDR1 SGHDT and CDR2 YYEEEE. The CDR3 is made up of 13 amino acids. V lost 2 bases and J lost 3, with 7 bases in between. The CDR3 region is CASSFYDTDTQYF. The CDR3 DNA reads TGTGCCAGCAGCTTTTACGATACAGATACGCAGTATTTT.

The CDR3 DNA is TGTGCCACCAGCAGTTTGTTGCGGGGGATCACAGATACGCAGTATTTT. It yields the protein CATSSLLRGITDTQYF. The gene calls are TRBV15 and TRBJ2-3; 7 bases line up with TRBD2. CDR1 and CDR2 from the germline V gene are LNHNV and YYDKDF (reference sequence). This CDR3 is 16 amino acids long. Trimming took 3 bases from V and 2 from J; bases not matched to a gene: 8.

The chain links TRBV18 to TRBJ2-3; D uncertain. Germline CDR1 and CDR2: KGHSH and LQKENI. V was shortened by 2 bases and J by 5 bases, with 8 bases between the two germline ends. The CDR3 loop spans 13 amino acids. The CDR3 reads CASSPGIIDTQYF. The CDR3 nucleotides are TGTGCCAGCTCACCAGGGATCATAGATACGCAGTATTTT.

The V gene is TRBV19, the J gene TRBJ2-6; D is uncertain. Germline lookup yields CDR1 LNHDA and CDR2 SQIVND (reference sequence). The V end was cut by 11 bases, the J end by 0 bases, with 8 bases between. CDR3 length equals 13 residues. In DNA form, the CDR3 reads TGTGCCTCACGGCACTCTGGGGCCAACGTCCTGACTTTC. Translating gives CASRHSGANVLTF.

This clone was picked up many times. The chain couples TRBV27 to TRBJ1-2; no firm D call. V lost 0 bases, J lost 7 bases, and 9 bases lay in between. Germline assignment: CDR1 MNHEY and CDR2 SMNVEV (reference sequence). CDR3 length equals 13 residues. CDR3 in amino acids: CASSLSLGGGYTF. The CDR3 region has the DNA TGTGCCAGCAGTTTATCGTTAGGAGGTGGCTACACCTTC.

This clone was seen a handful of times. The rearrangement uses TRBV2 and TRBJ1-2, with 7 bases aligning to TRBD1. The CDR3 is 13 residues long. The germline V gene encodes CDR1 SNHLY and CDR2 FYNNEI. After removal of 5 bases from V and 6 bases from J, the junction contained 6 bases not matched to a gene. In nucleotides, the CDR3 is TGTGCCAGCAGTAGGGGGCCCGCAGATGGCTACACCTTC. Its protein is CASSRGPADGYTF.

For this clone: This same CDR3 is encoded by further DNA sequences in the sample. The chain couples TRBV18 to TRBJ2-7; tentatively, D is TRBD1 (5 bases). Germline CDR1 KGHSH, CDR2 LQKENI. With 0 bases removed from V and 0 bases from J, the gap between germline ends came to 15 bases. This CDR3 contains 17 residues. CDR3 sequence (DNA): TGTGCCAGCTCACCACCGGTGGCAGGGCCAAGCTCCTACGAGCAGTACTTC. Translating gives CASSPPVAGPSSYEQYF. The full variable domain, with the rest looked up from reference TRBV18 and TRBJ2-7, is NAGVMQNPRHLVRRRGQEARLRCSPMKGHSHVYWYRQLPEEGLKFMVYLQKENIIDESGMPKERFSAEFPKEGPSILRIQQVVRGDSAAYFCASSPPVAGPSSYEQYFGPGTRLTVT.

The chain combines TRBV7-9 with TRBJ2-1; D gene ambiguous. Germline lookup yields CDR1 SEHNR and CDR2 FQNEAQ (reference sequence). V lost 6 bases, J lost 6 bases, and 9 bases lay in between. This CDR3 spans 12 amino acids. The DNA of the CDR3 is TGTGCCAGCAGAGAGAGCGTCAATGAGCAGTTCTTC. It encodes CASRESVNEQFF. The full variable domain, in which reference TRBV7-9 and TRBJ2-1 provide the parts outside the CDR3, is DTGVSQNPRHKITKRGQNVTFRCDPISEHNRLYWYRQTLGQGPEFLTYFQNEAQLEKSRLLSDRFSAERPKGSFSTLEIQRTEQGDSAMYLCASRESVNEQFFGPGTRLTVL.

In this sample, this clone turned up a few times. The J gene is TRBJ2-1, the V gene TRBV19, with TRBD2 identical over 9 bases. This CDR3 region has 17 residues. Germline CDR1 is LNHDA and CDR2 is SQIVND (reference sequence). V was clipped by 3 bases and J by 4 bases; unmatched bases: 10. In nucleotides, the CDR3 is TGTGCCAGTAGTATTCTTCGGCTAGCGGGAATTTACAATGAGCAGTTCTTC. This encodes CASSILRLAGIYNEQFF.

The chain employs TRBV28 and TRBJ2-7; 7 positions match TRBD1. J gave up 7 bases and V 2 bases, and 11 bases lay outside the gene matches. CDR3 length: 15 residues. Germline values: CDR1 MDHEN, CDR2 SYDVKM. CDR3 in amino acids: CASSLGGHRGREQYF. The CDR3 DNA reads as TGTGCCAGCAGTTTAGGCGGCCACAGGGGCCGGGAGCAGTACTTC.

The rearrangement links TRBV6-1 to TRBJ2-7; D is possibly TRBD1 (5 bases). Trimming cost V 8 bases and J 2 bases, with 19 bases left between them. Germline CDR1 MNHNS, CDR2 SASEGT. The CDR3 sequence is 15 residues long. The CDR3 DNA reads TGTGCCAGCCCAAAGACCAGGGATGTCACCTACGAGCAGTACTTC. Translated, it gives CASPKTRDVTYEQYF.

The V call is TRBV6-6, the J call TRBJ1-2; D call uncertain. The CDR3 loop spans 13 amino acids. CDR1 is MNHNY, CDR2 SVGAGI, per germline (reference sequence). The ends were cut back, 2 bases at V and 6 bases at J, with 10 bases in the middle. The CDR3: CASSYLSDDGYTF. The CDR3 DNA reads TGTGCCAGCAGTTACCTTTCGGACGATGGCTACACCTTC.

The chain's CDR3 is CASSSGREAFF. The CDR3 DNA reads as TGTGCCAGCAGTTCGGGGAGAGAAGCTTTCTTT. The chain recombines TRBV28 with TRBJ1-1, with no clear D. The CDR3 length is 11 residues. The ends were cut back, 4 bases at V and 8 bases at J, with 8 bases in the middle. Germline V gene sequence: CDR1 MDHEN, CDR2 SYDVKM.